These T cell receptor beta chains were read from a single sample in a study of graft-versus-host responses after intestinal transplantation. No antigen has been assigned to these receptors. Only in-frame clones appear in the TCRdb table, and some are missing; sequencing was by immunoSEQ multiplex PCR. This sample has about 84,000 clones, with around 90% found just once. Here the sequenced sample was unstimulated CD4+ T cells sorted from spleen or lymph node cells, taken before transplant. Receptor source: a human donor who was the organ donor for an intestinal transplant. Both conserved end residues are trimmed from each CDR3. The D gene is left open where the match is weak.

J gene	D gene	V gene	CDR3 protein
TRBJ2-1	-	TRBV28	ASSSAATGTHYNEQF
TRBJ2-5	TRBD2	TRBV6-5	ASRKTSGRSETQY
TRBJ2-5	TRBD2	TRBV5-1	ASSYGTSQETQY
TRBJ2-3	TRBD2	TRBV4-2	ASSQDLSGGQYTDTQY
TRBJ2-5	TRBD2	TRBV30	AWSEFGGAAETQY
TRBJ2-2	-	TRBV18	ASSLSGRRNTGELF
TRBJ1-4	-	TRBV25-1	ASSKDRATNEKLF
TRBJ2-1	-	TRBV5-1	ASSFQLDSNEQF
TRBJ1-3	TRBD1	TRBV12-5	ASGPFDRGGNTIY
TRBJ2-1	-	TRBV4-1	ASSHRDTYNEQF
TRBJ1-1	-	TRBV28	ASSFMSGRKNTEAF
TRBJ1-1	TRBD1	TRBV28	ASSVRTGGTMNTEAF
TRBJ1-5	TRBD1	TRBV6-6	ASSYLTGGGQPQH
TRBJ2-3	-	TRBV7-8	ASRPTGIRQDTQY
TRBJ1-2	TRBD1	TRBV27	ASSWRRDRGNYGYT
TRBJ2-1	-	TRBV5-3	ARSLGHAYNEQF
TRBJ2-2	-	TRBV10-2	ASSPQLEGTGELF
TRBJ1-2	-	TRBV11-1	ASSLATGPAPGGYT
TRBJ2-7	TRBD1	TRBV10-1	ASSDSGQGTSEQY
TRBJ2-1	-	TRBV2	ASSPGGRYNEQF
TRBJ2-7	TRBD1	TRBV30	AWSAGQGIGYEQY
TRBJ2-3	TRBD2	TRBV10-1	ASSSARLAGVDTQY
TRBJ2-3	TRBD2	TRBV6-1	ASRREGPDTQY
TRBJ2-2	-	TRBV7-3	ASSLIGRGAGMELF
TRBJ1-4	-	TRBV27	ASSLGGNTNEKLF
TRBJ2-7	-	TRBV23-1	ARGWGHSNEQY
TRBJ2-4	TRBD2	TRBV5-4	ASSPSGGGSGAKNIQY
TRBJ1-5	-	TRBV30	AWGTGTYSNQPQH
TRBJ2-5	-	TRBV14	ASSQVGLQETQY
TRBJ2-1	TRBD2	TRBV19	ASLGGVDNEQF
TRBJ2-5	-	TRBV5-1	ASSLVAGSRVETQY
TRBJ2-3	-	TRBV29-1	SVEGLRTEPTDTQY
TRBJ2-5	-	TRBV5-6	ASTSRAQY
TRBJ1-3	-	TRBV5-4	ASSPEPSSGNTIY
TRBJ1-3	TRBD1	TRBV5-6	ASSFVQGAIGNTIY
TRBJ1-1	-	TRBV19	ATRGRGLDTEAF
TRBJ1-2	TRBD1	TRBV29-1	SVDILPGQVFGYT
TRBJ2-5	-	TRBV29-1	SVPQGAIAGGRWTQY
TRBJ1-2	TRBD1	TRBV5-1	ASSANTGDYSYGYT
TRBJ2-1	-	TRBV29-1	SVEVQAGESYNEQF
TRBJ1-1	-	TRBV19	ASSHRRGNTEAF
TRBJ2-7	-	TRBV5-1	ASSFSSYEQY
TRBJ1-3	-	TRBV2	ASSGWSSGNTIY